Following are 30 T cell receptor beta chains from one sample sequenced in a study of cytomegalovirus exposure and HLA in healthy donors. Data came from immunoSEQ multiplex PCR; TCRdb stores just in-frame clones and leaves some out. Here the sample spans tens of thousands of clones, roughly 96% being singletons. The specimen was PBMCs. Receptor source: a woman between 18 and 30 years old in good health and CMV-seronegative.

The chain is built from TRBV11-3 and TRBJ2-2; TRBD2 matches at 8 bases. The germline gives CDR1 SGHNT, CDR2 YENEEA. CDR3 length equals 15 residues. The J segment lost 3 bases and the V segment lost 5 bases, leaving 5 bases of the junction unmatched. The CDR3 DNA is TGTGCCAGCAGCCCACGGGGGGGCGACACCGGGGAGCTGTTTTTT. This codes for CASSPRGGDTGELFF.

The chain employs TRBV5-6 and TRBJ1-1; a weak D match, TRBD1 (5 bases). V was cut by 0 bases and J by 9 bases, with 12 bases left in between. CDR1 is SGHDT and CDR2 is YYEEEE in the germline V gene. CDR3 size: 13 residues. The chain's CDR3 is CASSLAGQGQAFF. DNA of the CDR3: TGTGCCAGCAGCTTGGCAGGGCAGGGTCAAGCTTTCTTT.

The chain is built from TRBV5-4 and TRBJ2-7; D is perhaps TRBD1 (7 bases). The CDR3 is made up of 14 amino acids. The germline V gene encodes CDR1 SGHNT and CDR2 YYREEE (reference sequence). V lost 0 bases and J 4 bases, leaving 11 bases between the germline ends. CDR3 loop: CASSLGQGGYEQYF. The CDR3 DNA reads as TGTGCCAGCAGCTTGGGGCAGGGGGGATACGAGCAGTACTTC.

The rearrangement joins TRBV19 to TRBJ2-5; D is unclear. CDR3 size: 13 residues. CDR1 LNHDA and CDR2 SQIVND come from the germline V gene (reference sequence). V dropped 4 bases and J dropped 0 bases, with 6 bases sitting between them. The CDR3 region is CASSRAYQETQYF. CDR3 nucleotides: TGTGCCAGTAGTAGGGCGTACCAAGAGACCCAGTACTTC.

The V and J genes are TRBV5-5 and TRBJ2-7, with 7 bases that match TRBD1. Germline V gene data show CDR1 as SGHKS and CDR2 as YYEKEE (reference sequence). CDR3 length: 16 amino acids. The trim removed 2 bases at V and 4 bases at J, leaving 12 bases unmatched. The CDR3 nucleotides read TGTGCCAGCAGCTTCGACGCCAACAGGGGCGGTTACGAGCAGTACTTC. Protein: CASSFDANRGGYEQYF.

The chain employs TRBV5-6 and TRBJ1-2; 8 bases agree with TRBD1. This CDR3 spans 15 amino acids. CDR1 is SGHDT, CDR2 YYEEEE, per germline. V shed 0 bases and J 5 bases; nucleotides not matched to a gene: 6. The CDR3 DNA reads TGTGCCAGCAGCTTGGGGGACAGGCCGATGTATGGCTACACCTTC. This translates into CASSLGDRPMYGYTF.

This chain links TRBV7-9 with TRBJ2-1, with D perhaps TRBD2 (5 bases). With 3 bases removed from V and 5 bases from J, the gap between germline ends came to 5 bases. Germline V gene sequence: CDR1 SEHNR, CDR2 FQNEAQ (reference sequence). This CDR3 spans 12 amino acids. The DNA for the CDR3 is TGTGCCAGCAGCTTCGGGGACAATGAGCAGTTCTTC. This encodes CASSFGDNEQFF.

The chain uses TRBV9 and TRBJ2-3, with TRBD1 matching 10 bases. Germline V lookup: CDR1 SGDLS, CDR2 YYNGEE. This CDR3 has 16 amino acids. V gave up 0 bases and J gave up 6 bases; unmatched junction bases: 7. CDR3 DNA: TGTGCCAGCAGCGTAGTGCTGACAGGGGGCCGGGATACGCAGTATTTT. It encodes CASSVVLTGGRDTQYF. Full variable domain (missing parts from reference TRBV9 and TRBJ2-3): DSGVTQTPKHLITATGQRVTLRCSPRSGDLSVYWYQQSLDQGLQFLIQYYNGEERAKGNILERFSAQQFPDLHSELNLSSLELGDSALYFCASSVVLTGGRDTQYFGPGTRLTVL.

The gene calls are TRBV4-1 and TRBJ1-5; a weak D match, TRBD1 (6 bases). Trimming shortened V by 6 bases and J by 2 bases, and 14 bases separated the two germline ends. The germline gives CDR1 MGHRA, CDR2 YSYEKL. The CDR3 totals 15 residues. CDR3 in DNA: TGCGCCAGCAGGACGCGGTCAGGGGGCAATCAGCCCCAGCATTTT. As protein: CASRTRSGGNQPQHF.

J is TRBJ2-5 and V is TRBV5-1; D remains ambiguous. The CDR3 totals 14 residues. Germline CDR1 SGHRS, CDR2 YFSETQ. The V and J ends lost 2 bases and 3 bases respectively, with 11 bases between them. CDR3: CASSFEGSEETQYF. In DNA, the CDR3 is TGCGCCAGCAGCTTCGAAGGCAGCGAAGAGACCCAGTACTTC.

The rearrangement joins TRBV21-1 to TRBJ1-5; the table's TRBD1 call for D was not verified on the DNA. TRBV21-1 is marked as a pseudogene. This CDR3 spans 14 amino acids. CDR3 in DNA: TGTGCCAGCAGCAAAGAGCAGGGCAATCAGCCCCAGCATTTT. Protein: CASSKEQGNQPQHF.

The gene calls are TRBV19 and TRBJ1-4, with D possibly being TRBD1 (6 bases). Trimming took 5 bases from V and 0 from J, leaving 10 bases between them. The CDR3 length is 15 residues. CDR1 LNHDA and CDR2 SQIVND come from the germline V gene (reference sequence). The CDR3 nucleotides read TGTGCCAGTAGTTGGAAGGGGGCAACTAATGAAAAACTGTTTTTT. It translates to CASSWKGATNEKLFF.

The chain joins TRBV5-4 to TRBJ2-7; 8 bases are shared with TRBD2. The CDR3 has 15 amino acids. The germline V gene has CDR1 SGHNT and CDR2 YYREEE (reference sequence). The ends lost 4 bases at V and 2 bases at J; junction bases unmatched: 8. This CDR3 is CASSPSSGGAYEQYF. The DNA for the CDR3 is TGTGCCAGCAGCCCCTCCTCCGGGGGGGCCTACGAGCAGTACTTC.

The CDR3 DNA sequence: TGTGCCAGTAGTATGGTCACCGGGAGTAGGTACAATGAGCAGTTCTTC. This codes for CASSMVTGSRYNEQFF. The chain has TRBV19 and TRBJ2-1, with TRBD2 as a possible D gene (6 bases). Germline assignment: CDR1 LNHDA and CDR2 SQIVND (reference sequence). This CDR3 is built from 16 residues. V was shortened by 3 bases and J by 4 bases, with 16 bases between the two germline ends. The variable domain in full, completed from reference TRBV19 and TRBJ2-1, reads DGGITQSPKYLFRKEGQNVTLSCEQNLNHDAMYWYRQDPGQGLRLIYYSQIVNDFQKGDIAEGYSVSREKKESFPLTVTSAQKNPTAFYLCASSMVTGSRYNEQFFGPGTRLTVL.

This chain links TRBV7-8 with TRBJ1-5, with 9 bases lining up with TRBD1. The V segment lost 4 bases and the J segment 9 bases; nucleotides outside the gene matches: 19. Per the germline V gene, CDR1 is SGHVS and CDR2 is FQNEAQ. The CDR3 sequence is 18 residues long. The CDR3 DNA reads TGTGCCAGCAGCTCCCTGAGGGGACAGGGAAGGGGCCTAAGGCCCCAGCATTTT. Encoded protein: CASSSLRGQGRGLRPQHF.

The rearrangement joins TRBV5-1 to TRBJ2-1; D is ambiguous. CDR3 length: 15 amino acids. V was pared by 0 bases and J by 7 bases, with 14 bases between. Germline V gene data show CDR1 as SGHRS and CDR2 as YFSETQ. For the CDR3, the DNA is TGCGCCAGCAGCTTGGGGGCGCTGAGTCGGAATGAGCAGTTCTTC. It codes for CASSLGALSRNEQFF.

This clone was counted only a few times. The V gene is TRBV28, the J gene TRBJ2-7; 7 bases are shared with TRBD2. Germline V gene sequence: CDR1 MDHEN, CDR2 SYDVKM. The CDR3 length is 18 residues. V lost 6 bases to trimming and J lost 4 bases; unmatched junction nucleotides: 21. DNA for the CDR3: TGTGCCAGCAGGTACAAGCGTCCCTGGGCTAGCGGAGTATACGAGCAGTACTTC. Protein: CASRYKRPWASGVYEQYF.

This clone was seen once. This sequence joins TRBV9 and TRBJ1-2, with 10 bases that match TRBD1. Losses at the gene ends were 0 bases for V and 4 bases for J; bases not matched to a gene: 6. The CDR3 runs to 16 residues. CDR1 SGDLS and CDR2 YYNGEE come from the germline V gene. CDR3 DNA sequence: TGTGCCAGCAGCGTAGGTGGGGGACAGGGGATCTATGGCTACACCTTC. It codes for CASSVGGGQGIYGYTF.

The chain links TRBV5-6 to TRBJ2-1; D is possibly TRBD2 (5 bases). This CDR3 comprises 19 residues. V was trimmed by 6 bases and J by 6 bases, leaving 31 bases between them. Germline lookup yields CDR1 SGHDT and CDR2 YYEEEE. Here the CDR3 DNA reads TGTGCCAGCACCCCCCCCCAGGAAAGACCCCGGGGATCGGTCAATGAGCAGTTCTTC. This translates into CASTPPQERPRGSVNEQFF.

This chain joins TRBV18 and TRBJ2-7; 8 bases match TRBD2. Germline lookup yields CDR1 KGHSH and CDR2 LQKENI. The J segment lost 7 bases and the V segment lost 5 bases, leaving 7 bases of the junction unmatched. The length of the CDR3 is 13 residues. The CDR3 spells CASSSGRTWEQYF. The CDR3 coding sequence is TGTGCCAGCTCAAGCGGGAGAACGTGGGAGCAGTACTTC. Full variable domain (rest looked up from reference TRBV18 and TRBJ2-7): NAGVMQNPRHLVRRRGQEARLRCSPMKGHSHVYWYRQLPEEGLKFMVYLQKENIIDESGMPKERFSAEFPKEGPSILRIQQVVRGDSAAYFCASSSGRTWEQYFGPGTRLTVT.

The chain combines TRBV19 with TRBJ1-2; TRBD1 is a possible D gene (6 bases). Germline lookup yields CDR1 LNHDA and CDR2 SQIVND (reference sequence). This CDR3 region has 15 residues. Trimming stripped 5 bases from V and 5 bases from J, with 18 bases between. CDR3 nucleotides: TGTGCCAGTAGTGTACGACAGGTTCAAGGATATGGCTACACCTTC. Its protein is CASSVRQVQGYGYTF.

The chain couples TRBV2 to TRBJ2-1, with 16 bases lining up with TRBD2. The CDR3 runs to 15 residues. The junction had 11 bases not matched to a gene; V was cut back by 6 bases and J by 15 bases. The germline V gene has CDR1 SNHLY and CDR2 FYNNEI. CDR3 loop: CASRQAGLAGGPGFF. The DNA for the CDR3 is TGTGCCAGCAGGCAGGCGGGACTAGCGGGAGGGCCCGGGTTCTTC.

The CDR3 DNA follows: TGTGCCAGCAGTTTCCCGACCACGCCGAGCGGGAGGACGAACACCGGGGAGCTGTTTTTT. Translation gives CASSFPTTPSGRTNTGELFF. The gene calls are TRBV28 and TRBJ2-2, with 9 positions matching TRBD2. The CDR3 loop spans 20 amino acids. Trimming cost V 3 bases and J 0 bases; bases outside gene matches: 14. The germline gives CDR1 MDHEN, CDR2 SYDVKM. Full variable domain (remainder filled in from reference TRBV28 and TRBJ2-2): DVKVTQSSRYLVKRTGEKVFLECVQDMDHENMFWYRQDPGLGLRLIYFSYDVKMKEKGDIPEGYSVSREKKERFSLILESASTNQTSMYLCASSFPTTPSGRTNTGELFFGEGSRLTVL.

This sequence joins TRBV7-9 and TRBJ2-4; D remains unclear. The CDR3 length is 13 residues. The V gene lost 10 bases and the J gene lost 0 bases, with 10 bases spanning the gap. From germline, CDR1 is SEHNR and CDR2 FQNEAQ (reference sequence). CDR3 nucleotides: TGTGCCACCGCGCCTGGAGCCAAAAACATTCAGTACTTC. Translated: CATAPGAKNIQYF.

This rearrangement joins TRBV19 to TRBJ1-2, with 9 bases fitting TRBD1. V gave up 5 bases and J gave up 1 base; unmatched junction bases: 8. Germline CDR1 and CDR2: LNHDA and SQIVND (reference sequence). This CDR3 has 16 amino acids. The CDR3 DNA follows: TGTGCCAGTAGTGGCATAGGGACAGGGCGTAACTATGGCTACACCTTC. It codes for CASSGIGTGRNYGYTF.

V is TRBV7-2 and J is TRBJ1-6; 8 bases map to TRBD1. The CDR3 runs to 15 residues. Germline V gives CDR1 SGHTA, CDR2 FQGNSA. V was clipped by 1 base and J by 7 bases; unmatched bases: 3. The CDR3 protein is CASSLGRQGNSPLHF. Here the CDR3 DNA reads TGTGCCAGCAGCTTAGGTCGACAGGGGAATTCACCCCTCCACTTT.

In nucleotides, the CDR3 is TGTGCCAGCAGCTCCCGGAGACTAGCGGGATTCAATGAGCAGTTCTTC. It yields the protein CASSSRRLAGFNEQFF. This rearrangement joins TRBV7-8 to TRBJ2-1; 11 bases fit TRBD2. Trimming took 4 bases from V and 6 from J; bases not matched to a gene: 8. Germline-derived CDR1 and CDR2 are SGHVS and FQNEAQ. The CDR3 sequence is 16 residues long.

The genes are TRBV5-3 and TRBJ2-1, with TRBD2 matching 7 bases. TRBV5-3 is sorted into the ORF group, with uncertain function. There are 17 residues in the CDR3. Trimming removed 4 bases from V and 5 bases from J; junction bases left unmatched: 15. The CDR3 loop is CARSPHQRDGRNNEQFF. Written as DNA, the CDR3 is TGTGCCAGAAGCCCACACCAGCGGGATGGAAGAAACAATGAGCAGTTCTTC.

This chain uses TRBV6-5 with TRBJ2-4; D perhaps matches TRBD1 (5 bases). V shed 5 bases and J shed 9 bases, with 20 bases lying between them. Per the germline V gene, CDR1 is MNHEY and CDR2 is SVGAGI. The CDR3 contains 15 residues. The CDR3 nucleotides read TGTGCCAGCAGTCCCCTACAGGTTTGGCCCCGCATTCAGTACTTC. Protein: CASSPLQVWPRIQYF.

This chain joins TRBV5-1 and TRBJ2-7; D is unresolved. The V gene lost 0 bases and the J gene lost 0 bases, with 10 bases spanning the gap. CDR1 SGHRS and CDR2 YFSETQ come from the germline V gene. CDR3 length: 15 amino acids. The CDR3 DNA follows: TGCGCCAGCAGCTTGGTTGGCAGGCTCTCCTACGAGCAGTACTTC. Protein: CASSLVGRLSYEQYF.